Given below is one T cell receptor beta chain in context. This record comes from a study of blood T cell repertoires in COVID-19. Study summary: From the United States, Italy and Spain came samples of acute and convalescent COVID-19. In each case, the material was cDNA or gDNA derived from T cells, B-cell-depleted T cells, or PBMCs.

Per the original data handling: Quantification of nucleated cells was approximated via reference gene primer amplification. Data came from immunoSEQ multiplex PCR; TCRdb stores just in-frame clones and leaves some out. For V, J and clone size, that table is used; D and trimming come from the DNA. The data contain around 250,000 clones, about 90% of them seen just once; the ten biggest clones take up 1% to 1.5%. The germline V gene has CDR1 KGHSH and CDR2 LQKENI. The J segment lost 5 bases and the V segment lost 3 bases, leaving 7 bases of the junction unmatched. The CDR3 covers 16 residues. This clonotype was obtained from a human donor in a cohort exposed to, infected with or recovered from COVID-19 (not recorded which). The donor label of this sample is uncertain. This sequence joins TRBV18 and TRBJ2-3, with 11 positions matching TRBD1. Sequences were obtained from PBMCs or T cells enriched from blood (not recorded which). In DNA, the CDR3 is TGTGCCAGCTCACCGAGGACAGGGGGCGCGGGAGATACGCAGTATTTT. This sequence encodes CASSPRTGGAGDTQYF. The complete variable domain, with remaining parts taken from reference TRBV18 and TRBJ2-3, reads NAGVMQNPRHLVRRRGQEARLRCSPMKGHSHVYWYRQLPEEGLKFMVYLQKENIIDESGMPKERFSAEFPKEGPSILRIQQVVRGDSAAYFCASSPRTGGAGDTQYFGPGTRLTVL.